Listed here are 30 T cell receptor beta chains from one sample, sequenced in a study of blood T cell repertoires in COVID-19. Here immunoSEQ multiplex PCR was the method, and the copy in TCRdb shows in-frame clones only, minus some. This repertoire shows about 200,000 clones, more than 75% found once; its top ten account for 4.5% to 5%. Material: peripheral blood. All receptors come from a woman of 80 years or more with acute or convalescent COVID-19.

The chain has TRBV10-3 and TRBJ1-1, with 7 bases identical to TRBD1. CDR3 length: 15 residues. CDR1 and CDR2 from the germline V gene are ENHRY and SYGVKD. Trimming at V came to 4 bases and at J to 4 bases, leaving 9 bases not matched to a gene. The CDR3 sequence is CAISGGRGVGTEAFF. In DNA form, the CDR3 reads TGTGCCATCAGTGGCGGCAGGGGGGTGGGCACTGAAGCTTTCTTT.

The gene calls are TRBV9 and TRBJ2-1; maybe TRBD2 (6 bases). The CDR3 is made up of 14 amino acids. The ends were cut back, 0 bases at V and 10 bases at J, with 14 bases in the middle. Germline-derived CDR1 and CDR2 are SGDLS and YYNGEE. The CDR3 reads CASSVGGLGKEQFF. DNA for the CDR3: TGTGCCAGCAGCGTAGGGGGACTGGGTAAGGAGCAGTTCTTC.

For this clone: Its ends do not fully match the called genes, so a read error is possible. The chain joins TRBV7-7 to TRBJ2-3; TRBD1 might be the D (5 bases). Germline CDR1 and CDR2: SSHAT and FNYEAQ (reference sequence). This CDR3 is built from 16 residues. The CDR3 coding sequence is TGTGCTAGCAGCTTAGGCGGCGCCAGGGACACAGATACGCAGTATTTT. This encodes CASSLGGARDTDTQYF.

The CDR3 nucleotides read TGTGCCAGCAGCCCATCCGGGACAGGAAGCTCTGAAGCTTTCTTT. Residues: CASSPSGTGSSEAFF. V usage is TRBV14 and J usage is TRBJ1-1, with TRBD1 matching over 8 bases. The CDR3 has 15 amino acids. The V segment lost 4 bases and the J segment 6 bases; nucleotides outside the gene matches: 10. Germline CDR1 and CDR2: SGHDN and FVKESK.

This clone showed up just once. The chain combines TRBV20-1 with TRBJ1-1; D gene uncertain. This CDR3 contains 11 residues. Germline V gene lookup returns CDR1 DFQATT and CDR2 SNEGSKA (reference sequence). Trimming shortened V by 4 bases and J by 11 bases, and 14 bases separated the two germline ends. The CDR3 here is CSATYIRGAFF. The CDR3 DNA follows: TGCAGTGCTACCTACATCCGCGGGGCTTTCTTT.

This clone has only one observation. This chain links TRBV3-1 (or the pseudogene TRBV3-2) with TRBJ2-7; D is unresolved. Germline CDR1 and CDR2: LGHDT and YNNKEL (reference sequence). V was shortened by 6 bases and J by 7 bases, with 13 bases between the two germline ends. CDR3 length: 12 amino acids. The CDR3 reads CASRETPGEQYF. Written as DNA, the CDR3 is TGTGCCAGCAGGGAGACCCCTGGGGAGCAGTACTTC.

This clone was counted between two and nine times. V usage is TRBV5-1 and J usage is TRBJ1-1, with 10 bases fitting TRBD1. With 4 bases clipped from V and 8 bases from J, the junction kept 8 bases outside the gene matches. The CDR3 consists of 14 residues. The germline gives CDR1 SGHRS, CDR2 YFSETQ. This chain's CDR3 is CASSRDRGLIEAFF. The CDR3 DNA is TGCGCCAGCAGCCGCGACAGGGGGCTAATCGAAGCTTTCTTT.

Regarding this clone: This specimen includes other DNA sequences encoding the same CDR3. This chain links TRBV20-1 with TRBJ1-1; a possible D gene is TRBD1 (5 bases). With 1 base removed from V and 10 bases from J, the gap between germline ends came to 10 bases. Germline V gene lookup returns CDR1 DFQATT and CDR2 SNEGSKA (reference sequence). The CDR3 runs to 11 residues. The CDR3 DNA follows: TGCAGTGCTAGAGTTGACAGAGGAGCTTTCTTT. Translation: CSARVDRGAFF.

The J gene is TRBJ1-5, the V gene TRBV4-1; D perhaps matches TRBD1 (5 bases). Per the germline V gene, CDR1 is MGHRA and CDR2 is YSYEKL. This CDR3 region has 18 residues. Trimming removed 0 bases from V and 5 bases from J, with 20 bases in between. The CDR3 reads CASSQESPLDIPDQPQHF. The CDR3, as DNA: TGCGCCAGCAGCCAAGAATCCCCCTTGGACATACCGGATCAGCCCCAGCATTTT.

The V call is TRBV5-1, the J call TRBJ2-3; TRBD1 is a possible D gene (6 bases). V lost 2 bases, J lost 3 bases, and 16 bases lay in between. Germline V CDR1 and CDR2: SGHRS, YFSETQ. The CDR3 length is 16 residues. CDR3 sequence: CASSFTTGLGTDTQYF. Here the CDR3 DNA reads TGCGCCAGCAGCTTCACAACAGGGCTTGGGACAGATACGCAGTATTTT. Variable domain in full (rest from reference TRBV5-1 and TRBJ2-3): KAGVTQTPRYLIKTRGQQVTLSCSPISGHRSVSWYQQTPGQGLQFLFEYFSETQRNKGNFPGRFSGRQFSNSRSEMNVSTLELGDSALYLCASSFTTGLGTDTQYFGPGTRLTVL.

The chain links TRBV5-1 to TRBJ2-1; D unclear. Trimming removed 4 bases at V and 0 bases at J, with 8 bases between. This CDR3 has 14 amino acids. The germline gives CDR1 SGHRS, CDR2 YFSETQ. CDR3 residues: CASSPVLSYNEQFF. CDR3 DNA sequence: TGCGCCAGCAGCCCGGTCCTCTCCTACAATGAGCAGTTCTTC.

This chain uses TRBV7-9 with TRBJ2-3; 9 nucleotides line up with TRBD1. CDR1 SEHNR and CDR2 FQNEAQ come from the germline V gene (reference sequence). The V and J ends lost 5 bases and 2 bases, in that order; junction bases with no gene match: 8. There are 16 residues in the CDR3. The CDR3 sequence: CASSLGTGIITDTQYF. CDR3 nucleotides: TGTGCCAGCAGCCTCGGGACAGGGATAATCACAGATACGCAGTATTTT.

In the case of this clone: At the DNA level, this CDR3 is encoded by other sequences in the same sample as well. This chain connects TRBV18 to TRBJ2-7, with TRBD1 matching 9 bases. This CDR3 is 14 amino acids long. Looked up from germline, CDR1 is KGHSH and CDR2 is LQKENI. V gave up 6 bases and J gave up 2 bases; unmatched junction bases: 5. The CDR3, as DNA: TGTGCCAGCTCGCCCGGACAGGGGACCTACGAGCAGTACTTC. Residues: CASSPGQGTYEQYF. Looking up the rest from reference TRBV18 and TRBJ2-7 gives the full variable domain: NAGVMQNPRHLVRRRGQEARLRCSPMKGHSHVYWYRQLPEEGLKFMVYLQKENIIDESGMPKERFSAEFPKEGPSILRIQQVVRGDSAAYFCASSPGQGTYEQYFGPGTRLTVT.

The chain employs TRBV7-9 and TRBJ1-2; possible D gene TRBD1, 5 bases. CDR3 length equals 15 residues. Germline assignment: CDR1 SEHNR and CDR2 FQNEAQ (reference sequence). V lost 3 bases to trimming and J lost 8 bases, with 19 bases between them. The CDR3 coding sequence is TGTGCCAGCAGCTTTCCGGGGGGGAACTTAATAGGCTACACCTTC. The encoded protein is CASSFPGGNLIGYTF.

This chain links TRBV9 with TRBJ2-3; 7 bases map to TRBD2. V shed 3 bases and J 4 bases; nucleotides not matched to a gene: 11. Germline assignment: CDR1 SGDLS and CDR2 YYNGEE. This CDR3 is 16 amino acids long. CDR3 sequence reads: CASSGGLGGRADTQYF. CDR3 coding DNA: TGTGCCAGCAGCGGTGGACTAGGCGGTAGAGCAGATACGCAGTATTTT.

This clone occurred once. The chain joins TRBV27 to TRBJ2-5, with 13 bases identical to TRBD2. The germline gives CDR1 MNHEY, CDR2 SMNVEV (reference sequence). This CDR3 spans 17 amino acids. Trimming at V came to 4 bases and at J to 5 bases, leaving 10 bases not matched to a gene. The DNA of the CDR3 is TGTGCCAGCAGTTCGCTCCTGGGGACTAGCGGGGTCGAGACCCAGTACTTC. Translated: CASSSLLGTSGVETQYF.

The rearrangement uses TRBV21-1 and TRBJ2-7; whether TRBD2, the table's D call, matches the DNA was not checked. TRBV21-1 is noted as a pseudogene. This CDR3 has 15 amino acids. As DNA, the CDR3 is TGTGCCAGCAGCGCCGTTGAGTCCCGGGGCTACGAGCAGTACTTC. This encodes CASSAVESRGYEQYF.

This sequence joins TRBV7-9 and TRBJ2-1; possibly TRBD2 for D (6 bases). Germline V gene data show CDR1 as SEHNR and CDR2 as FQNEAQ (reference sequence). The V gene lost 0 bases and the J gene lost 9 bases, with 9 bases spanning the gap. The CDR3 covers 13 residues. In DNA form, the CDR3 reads TGTGCCAGCAGCTTAGCTGGGGGGTCTGAGCAGTTCTTC. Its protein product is CASSLAGGSEQFF.

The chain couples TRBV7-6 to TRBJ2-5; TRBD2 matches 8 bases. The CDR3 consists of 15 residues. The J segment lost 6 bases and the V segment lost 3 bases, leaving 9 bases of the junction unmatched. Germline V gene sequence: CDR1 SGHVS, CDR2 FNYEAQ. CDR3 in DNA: TGTGCCAGCAGCTTGGAGCCGGGACTAGTTCAGACCCAGTACTTC. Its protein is CASSLEPGLVQTQYF.

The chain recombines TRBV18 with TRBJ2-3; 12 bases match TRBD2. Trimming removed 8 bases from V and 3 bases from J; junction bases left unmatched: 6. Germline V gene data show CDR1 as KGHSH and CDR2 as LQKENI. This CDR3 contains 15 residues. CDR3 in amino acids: CASQLAGGRTDTQYF. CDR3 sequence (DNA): TGTGCCAGCCAACTAGCGGGAGGCCGTACAGATACGCAGTATTTT.

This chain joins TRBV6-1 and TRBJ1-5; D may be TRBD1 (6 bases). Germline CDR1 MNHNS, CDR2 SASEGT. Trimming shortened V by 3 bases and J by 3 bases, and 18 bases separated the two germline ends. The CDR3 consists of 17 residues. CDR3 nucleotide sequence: TGTGCCAGCAGTGAGACGATAAGTGGACAGATCAATCAGCCCCAGCATTTT. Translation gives CASSETISGQINQPQHF.

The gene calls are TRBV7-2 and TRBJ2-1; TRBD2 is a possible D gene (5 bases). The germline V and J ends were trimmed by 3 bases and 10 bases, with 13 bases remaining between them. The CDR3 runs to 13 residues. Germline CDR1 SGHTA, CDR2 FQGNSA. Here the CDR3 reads CASSFNYRGEQFF. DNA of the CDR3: TGTGCCAGCAGCTTCAATTATAGAGGGGAGCAGTTCTTC.

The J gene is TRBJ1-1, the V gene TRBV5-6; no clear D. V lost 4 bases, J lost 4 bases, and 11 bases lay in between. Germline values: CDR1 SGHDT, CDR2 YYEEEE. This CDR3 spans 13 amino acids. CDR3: CASSGERVTEAFF. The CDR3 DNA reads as TGTGCCAGCAGCGGAGAGAGGGTCACTGAAGCTTTCTTT.

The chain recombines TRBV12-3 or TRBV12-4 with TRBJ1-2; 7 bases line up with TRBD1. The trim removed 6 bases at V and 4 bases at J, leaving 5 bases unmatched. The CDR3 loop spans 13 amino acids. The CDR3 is CASSTRGFYGYTF. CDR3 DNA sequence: TGTGCCAGCAGCACCAGGGGGTTCTATGGCTACACCTTC.

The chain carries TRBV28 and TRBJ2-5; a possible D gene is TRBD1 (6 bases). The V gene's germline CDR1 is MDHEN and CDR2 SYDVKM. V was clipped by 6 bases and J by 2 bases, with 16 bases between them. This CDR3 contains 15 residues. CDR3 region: CASSSSGAVQETQYF. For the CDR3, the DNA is TGTGCCAGCAGCTCATCAGGGGCTGTACAAGAGACCCAGTACTTC.

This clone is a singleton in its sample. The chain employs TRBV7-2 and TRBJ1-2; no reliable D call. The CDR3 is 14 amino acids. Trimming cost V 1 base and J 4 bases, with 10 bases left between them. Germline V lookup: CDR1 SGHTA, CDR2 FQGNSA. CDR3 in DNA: TGTGCCAGCAGCTTAGGACCTCCGGGCTATGGCTACACCTTC. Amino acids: CASSLGPPGYGYTF.

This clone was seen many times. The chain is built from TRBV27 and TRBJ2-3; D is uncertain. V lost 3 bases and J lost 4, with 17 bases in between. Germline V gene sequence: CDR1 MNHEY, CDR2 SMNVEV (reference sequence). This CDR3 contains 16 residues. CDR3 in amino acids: CASSLVSPTVADTQYF. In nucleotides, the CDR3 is TGTGCCAGCAGTTTGGTATCCCCTACGGTCGCAGATACGCAGTATTTT.

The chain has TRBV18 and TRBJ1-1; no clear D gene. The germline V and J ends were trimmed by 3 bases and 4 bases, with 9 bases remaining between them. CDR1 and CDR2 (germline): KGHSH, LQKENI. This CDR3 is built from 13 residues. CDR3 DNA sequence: TGTGCCAGCTCACCTCTTTCGTTCACTGAAGCTTTCTTT. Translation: CASSPLSFTEAFF.

CDR3 nucleotides: TGTGCCAGCAGCTGGACAGGGTCCAACGAGCAGTACTTC. Its protein is CASSWTGSNEQYF. The chain carries TRBV7-2 and TRBJ2-7; 8 positions agree with TRBD1. Losses at the gene ends were 4 bases for V and 5 bases for J; bases not matched to a gene: 4. CDR1 SGHTA and CDR2 FQGNSA come from the germline V gene. The CDR3 sequence is 13 residues long.

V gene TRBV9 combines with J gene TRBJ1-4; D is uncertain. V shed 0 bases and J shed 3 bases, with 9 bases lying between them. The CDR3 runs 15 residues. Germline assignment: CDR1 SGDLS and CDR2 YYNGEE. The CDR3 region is CASSVGMAPNEKLFF. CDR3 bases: TGTGCCAGCAGCGTAGGCATGGCCCCTAATGAAAAACTGTTTTTT.